The 9 T cell receptor beta chains below all came from one sample that was sequenced in a study of blood T cell repertoires in COVID-19. Some clones are missing from TCRdb's copy, which holds only in-frame ones; the method was immunoSEQ multiplex PCR. The data show a few hundred thousand clones, 90% seen once. The sequenced material came from PBMCs or T cells enriched from blood (not recorded which). These receptors were taken from a man younger than 45 who had been exposed to COVID-19.

This clone was seen just once. This chain links TRBV5-6 with TRBJ1-5; 10 bases agree with TRBD1. The germline gives CDR1 SGHDT, CDR2 YYEEEE. This CDR3 region has 16 residues. Unmatched junction bases numbered 6, after V lost 0 bases and J lost 6 bases. The CDR3: CASSLAGTGASQPQHF. In DNA form, the CDR3 reads TGTGCCAGCAGCTTGGCCGGGACAGGGGCTAGTCAGCCCCAGCATTTT.

This chain connects TRBV5-4 to TRBJ1-6, with a weak D call TRBD1 (6 bases). Germline CDR1 SGHNT, CDR2 YYREEE (reference sequence). Trimming pared 4 bases from V and 5 bases from J, leaving 13 bases between. The length of the CDR3 is 15 residues. The CDR3 DNA is TGTGCCAGCAGCCGACAGGACGCCGATAATTCACCCCTCCACTTT. This sequence encodes CASSRQDADNSPLHF.

V gene TRBV7-6 combines with J gene TRBJ2-3, with D unclear. The CDR3 totals 15 residues. Trimming pared 6 bases from V and 0 bases from J, leaving 13 bases between. Germline V gene sequence: CDR1 SGHVS, CDR2 FNYEAQ. The CDR3 reads CASSLLVRSTDTQYF. CDR3 DNA sequence: TGTGCCAGCAGTCTCCTTGTGAGGAGCACAGATACGCAGTATTTT.

In its sample, this clone was seen once. The chain joins TRBV4-1 to TRBJ1-3; a possible D gene is TRBD1 (6 bases). This CDR3 is built from 15 residues. Germline V gene lookup returns CDR1 MGHRA and CDR2 YSYEKL. V was pared by 0 bases and J by 3 bases, with 9 bases between. CDR3 amino acids: CASSQDVQGGNTIYF. The CDR3 DNA reads TGCGCCAGCAGCCAAGATGTACAGGGTGGAAACACCATATATTTT.

This clone was seen once. A read error may produce the germline difference seen at one junction end. The chain combines TRBV5-1 with TRBJ1-2; a possible D gene is TRBD1 (5 bases). Germline loops: CDR1 SGHRS, CDR2 YFSETQ. This CDR3 comprises 14 residues. Here the CDR3 DNA reads TGCGCCAGCAGCTTGGAGTGGGGGGACTATGGCTACACTTTC. Translation gives CASSLEWGDYGYTF.

There are many counts of this clone. The chain is built from TRBV4-2 and TRBJ2-7; 7 nucleotides agree with TRBD2. The germline gives CDR1 LGHNA, CDR2 YNFKEQ. This CDR3 spans 17 amino acids. V shed 0 bases, J shed 5 bases, and the junction held 13 bases outside the gene matches. CDR3 sequence reads: CASSQEGPHGGSDEQYF. The CDR3 nucleotides read TGTGCCAGCAGCCAAGAGGGCCCTCACGGGGGGTCTGACGAGCAGTACTTC.

The rearrangement uses TRBV5-6 and TRBJ1-1; D uncertain. V was cut by 4 bases and J by 1 base, with 14 bases left in between. Germline lookup yields CDR1 SGHDT and CDR2 YYEEEE. The CDR3 has 15 residues. The CDR3 region is CASSAVGISNTEAFF. The CDR3 DNA is TGTGCCAGCAGCGCTGTGGGCATTTCGAACACTGAAGCTTTCTTT.

The CDR3 region has the DNA TGTGCCAGCAGCTTAAGTCGTGGCGCCGTAGGGAGGAGCTCCTATAATTCACCCCTCCACTTT. Its translation: CASSLSRGAVGRSSYNSPLHF. The V and J genes are TRBV7-8 and TRBJ1-6; D ambiguous. The germline V and J ends were trimmed by 2 bases and 0 bases, with 23 bases remaining between them. Germline V gene lookup returns CDR1 SGHVS and CDR2 FQNEAQ. This CDR3 region has 21 residues.

The rearrangement uses TRBV19 and TRBJ2-7, with a possible D match to TRBD1 (6 bases). The CDR3 extends over 18 amino acids. Germline-derived CDR1 and CDR2 are LNHDA and SQIVND (reference sequence). V was shortened by 7 bases and J by 1 base, with 26 bases between the two germline ends. The CDR3 loop is CASTQRGFLEKPSYEQYF. The CDR3 DNA sequence: TGTGCCAGTACCCAGAGGGGGTTTTTGGAAAAACCTTCCTACGAGCAGTACTTC.